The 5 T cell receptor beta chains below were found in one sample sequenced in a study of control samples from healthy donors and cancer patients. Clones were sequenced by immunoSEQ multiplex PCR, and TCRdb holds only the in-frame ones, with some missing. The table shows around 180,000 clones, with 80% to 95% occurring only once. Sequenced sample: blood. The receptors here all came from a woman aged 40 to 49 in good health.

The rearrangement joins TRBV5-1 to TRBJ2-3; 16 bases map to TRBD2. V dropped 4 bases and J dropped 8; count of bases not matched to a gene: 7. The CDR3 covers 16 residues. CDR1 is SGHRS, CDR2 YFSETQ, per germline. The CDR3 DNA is TGCGCCAGCAGCCCGGGACTAGCGGGGGGGCAGGGTACGCAGTATTTT. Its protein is CASSPGLAGGQGTQYF. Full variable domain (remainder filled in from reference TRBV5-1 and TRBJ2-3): KAGVTQTPRYLIKTRGQQVTLSCSPISGHRSVSWYQQTPGQGLQFLFEYFSETQRNKGNFPGRFSGRQFSNSRSEMNVSTLELGDSALYLCASSPGLAGGQGTQYFGPGTRLTVL.

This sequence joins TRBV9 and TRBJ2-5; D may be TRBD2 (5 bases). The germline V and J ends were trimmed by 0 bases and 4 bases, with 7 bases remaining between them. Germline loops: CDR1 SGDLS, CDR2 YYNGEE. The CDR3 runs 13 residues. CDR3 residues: CASSVGSGETQYF. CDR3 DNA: TGTGCCAGCAGCGTAGGAAGCGGAGAGACCCAGTACTTC.

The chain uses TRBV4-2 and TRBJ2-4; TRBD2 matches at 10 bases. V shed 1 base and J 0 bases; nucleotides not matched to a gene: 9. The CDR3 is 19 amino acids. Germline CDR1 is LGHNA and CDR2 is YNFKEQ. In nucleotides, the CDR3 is TGTGCCAGCAGCCAAGCCAGCGGGGGGGGCTCTGGAGCCAAAAACATTCAGTACTTC. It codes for CASSQASGGGSGAKNIQYF.

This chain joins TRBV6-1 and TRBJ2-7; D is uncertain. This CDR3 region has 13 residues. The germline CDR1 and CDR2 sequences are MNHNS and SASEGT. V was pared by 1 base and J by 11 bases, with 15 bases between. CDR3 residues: CASSEDFWSTKYF. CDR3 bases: TGTGCCAGCAGTGAAGATTTTTGGAGTACAAAGTACTTC.

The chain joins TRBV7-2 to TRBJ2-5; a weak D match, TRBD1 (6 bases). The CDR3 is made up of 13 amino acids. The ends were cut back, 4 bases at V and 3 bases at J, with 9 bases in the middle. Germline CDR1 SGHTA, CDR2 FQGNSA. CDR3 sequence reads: CASSYNREETQYF. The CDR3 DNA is TGTGCCAGCAGCTACAACAGGGAAGAGACCCAGTACTTC. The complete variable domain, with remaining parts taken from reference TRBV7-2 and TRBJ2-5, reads GAGVSQSPSNKVTEKGKDVELRCDPISGHTALYWYRQSLGQGLEFLIYFQGNSAPDKSGLPSDRFSAERTGGSVSTLTIQRTQQEDSAVYLCASSYNREETQYFGPGTRLLVL.